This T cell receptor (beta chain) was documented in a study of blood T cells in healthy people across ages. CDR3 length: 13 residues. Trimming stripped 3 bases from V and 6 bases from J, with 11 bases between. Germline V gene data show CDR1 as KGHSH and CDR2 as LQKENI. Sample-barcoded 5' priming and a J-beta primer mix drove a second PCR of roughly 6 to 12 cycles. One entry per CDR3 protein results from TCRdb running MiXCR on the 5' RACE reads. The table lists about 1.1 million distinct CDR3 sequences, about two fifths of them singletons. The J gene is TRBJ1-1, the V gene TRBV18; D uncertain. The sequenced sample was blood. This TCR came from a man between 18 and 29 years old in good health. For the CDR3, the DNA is TGTGCCAGCTCACCGAATTTGCCGCCTGAAGCTTTCTTT. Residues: CASSPNLPPEAFF.